This entry concerns a single T cell receptor beta chain. These data come from a study of T cell changes during pregnancy in multiple sclerosis. Measured with immunoSEQ multiplex PCR; TCRdb has only the in-frame clones, and not every one. The sample includes roughly 70,000 clones, 85% to 95% seen only once; the top ten take approximately 1%. This clonotype originated in a female donor with multiple sclerosis, enrolled in a pregnancy study. Sequenced here: peripheral blood, sampled in the third trimester of pregnancy.

This CDR3 reads CASSLARGSGNTIYF. The CDR3 DNA sequence: TGTGCCAGCAGCTTAGCGCGGGGCTCTGGAAACACCATATATTTT. The genes are TRBV7-9 and TRBJ1-3; D gene ambiguous. V was shortened by 0 bases and J by 0 bases, with 6 bases between the two germline ends. The germline V gene encodes CDR1 SEHNR and CDR2 FQNEAQ (reference sequence). CDR3 size: 15 residues.